This T cell receptor beta chain was found in a study of Ad26.COV2.S vaccination and SARS-CoV-2 variants. General study findings and limits: Possibly, TCR breadth and depth analyses underestimated total T cell responses.

Regarding this clone: The antigen is not known.

Sequencing used immunoSEQ multiplex PCR; TCRdb keeps in-frame clones, though not all of them. Among 410,000 or so clones listed, about 93% were seen once. Sample treatment: over 15 received Ad26.COV2.S at low or high dose, single or two shots; about 5 received placebo; per-sample allocation not given. Sampling happened 63 days after the first vaccine or placebo injection. Adults aged 18-55 years in Boston included the donor. J gave up 3 bases and V 6 bases, and 12 bases lay outside the gene matches. The CDR3 totals 16 residues. Germline V gene sequence: CDR1 SEHNR, CDR2 FQNEAQ (reference sequence). The starting material was peripheral blood, obtained in a trial of Ad26.COV2.S vaccine versus placebo. This TCR was recovered from a person between 18 and 65 years old who received the Ad26.COV2.S COVID-19 vaccine or a placebo. The V call is TRBV7-9, the J call TRBJ2-7, with 9 bases identical to TRBD1. The CDR3 DNA reads TGTGCCAGCAGTTCCTTACGCGGGACAGGGAACTACGAGCAGTACTTC. Translation gives CASSSLRGTGNYEQYF.